Listed here is a single TCR beta chain. The ends were cut back, 5 bases at V and 4 bases at J, with 10 bases in the middle. This CDR3 comprises 13 residues. Looked up from germline, CDR1 is SGHTA and CDR2 is FQGNSA. This sample is drawn from a study of blood T cell repertoires in COVID-19. Study at large: The cDNA or gDNA used as material had been derived from T cells, B-cell-depleted T cells, or PBMCs.

Study processing details: How many nucleated cells were present was estimated from reference gene primer amplification. Using immunoSEQ multiplex PCR, the repertoire was profiled, and TCRdb retains in-frame clones only, with some absent. V and J calls and clone size are copied from that table; D and trimming were computed from the DNA. This table has 470,000 or so clones, 70% to 90% appearing once. The sequenced sample consisted of PBMCs or T cells enriched from blood (not recorded which). This clonotype was obtained from a woman under 30 with acute COVID-19. This rearrangement joins TRBV7-2 to TRBJ2-3, with a tentative D call TRBD2 (5 bases). CDR3: CASSQIASDTQYF. The DNA for the CDR3 is TGTGCCAGCAGCCAAATAGCGTCAGATACGCAGTATTTT.